This is a list of T cell receptor beta chains from one sample in a study of Graves' ophthalmopathy and Graves' hyperthyroidism. TCRdb independently ran MiXCR on the multiplex PCR reads; one entry per CDR3 protein. Of about 620,000 distinct CDR3 sequences listed, 22% are singletons. Sequencing was performed on peripheral blood. Receptors were obtained from a young woman with stable Graves' hyperthyroidism. Some clones in this sample may be carry-over from other donors' samples. Each CDR3 is given with its conserved first and last residue. Each record gives: D gene, V gene, J gene, clone size, CDR3 protein, CDR3 DNA. The D gene is left open where the match is weak. Clone sizes are given selectively: once, few, many, or a class where the clone is expanded.

>TRBD1|TRBV6-2/TRBV6-3|TRBJ1-2|many
CASSGTGTNYGYTF
TGTGCCAGCAGCGGGACAGGGACTAACTATGGCTACACCTTC
>NA|TRBV20-1|TRBJ1-2|many
CSAGDNDGYTF
TGCAGTGCGGGAGACAACGATGGCTACACCTTC
>NA|TRBV11-2|TRBJ2-7|NA
CASSPGAGSYEQSEQYF
TGTGCCAGCAGCCCAGGGGCGGGTTCCTACGAGCAGTCTGAGCAGTACTTC
>NA|TRBV28|TRBJ1-1|many
CASSSDKNTEAFF
TGTGCCAGCAGTTCGGACAAGAACACTGAAGCTTTCTTT
>NA|TRBV30|TRBJ1-5|few
CAWSPEGSNQPQHF
TGTGCCTGGAGTCCGGAGGGGAGCAATCAGCCCCAGCATTTT
>NA|TRBV19|TRBJ1-1|many
CASSILSDTEAFF
TGTGCCAGTAGTATACTTTCGGACACTGAAGCTTTCTTT
>NA|TRBV12-3/TRBV12-4|TRBJ1-2|many
CASSLGAVRYGYTF
TGTGCCAGCAGTTTGGGTGCTGTGAGGTATGGCTACACCTTC
>NA|TRBV7-3|TRBJ2-7|many
CASSEWAGSYEQYF
TGTGCCAGCAGCGAGTGGGCAGGGAGCTACGAGCAGTACTTC
>TRBD1|TRBV27|TRBJ2-7|many
CASKPIRDRVRYEQYF
TGTGCCAGCAAGCCGATCCGGGACAGGGTACGCTACGAGCAGTACTTC
>TRBD1|TRBV12-5|TRBJ2-5|NA
CASGLYRGMEETQYF
TGTGCTAGTGGTTTGTACAGGGGAATGGAGGAGACCCAGTACTTC
>TRBD1|TRBV19|TRBJ2-5|many
CASSPGQAAETQYF
TGTGCCAGTAGTCCGGGACAGGCTGCGGAGACCCAGTACTTC
>NA|TRBV4-1|TRBJ2-2|many
CASSQEGFTGELFF
TGCGCCAGCAGCCAAGAAGGGTTCACCGGGGAGCTGTTTTTT
>TRBD1|TRBV27|TRBJ1-2|once
CASARTGPNYGYTF
TGTGCCAGCGCTAGGACAGGGCCCAACTATGGCTACACCTTC
>NA|TRBV4-2|TRBJ2-7|NA
CASSPEGSSSYEQYF
TGTGCCAGCAGCCCCGAGGGATCGAGCTCCTACGAGCAGTACTTC
>NA|TRBV6-2/TRBV6-3|TRBJ1-1|many
CASSYGVTEAFF
TGTGCCAGCAGTTACGGGGTTACTGAAGCTTTCTTT
>NA|TRBV6-5|TRBJ1-5|many
CASSPQSGLNQPQHF
TGTGCCAGCAGTCCCCAATCCGGACTCAATCAGCCCCAGCATTTT
>NA|TRBV12-3/TRBV12-4|TRBJ1-2|many
CASSLAQGYTF
TGTGCCAGCAGTTTAGCGCAGGGTTACACCTTC
>NA|TRBV9|TRBJ1-2|many
CASSGGGVGPNTF
TGTGCCAGCAGCGGGGGCGGGGTAGGGCCGAACACCTTC
>NA|TRBV6-1|TRBJ1-2|once
CASNGNTGDYGYTF
TGTGCCAGCAACGGGAACACCGGGGACTATGGCTACACCTTC
>NA|TRBV19|TRBJ1-1|many
CASTSRTRDRRTQAFF
TGTGCCAGTACCTCACGAACCCGGGACCGACGAACTCAAGCTTTCTTT
>NA|TRBV14|TRBJ1-2|many
CASSPKGPNYGYTF
TGTGCCAGCAGCCCGAAAGGGCCCAACTATGGCTACACCTTC
>TRBD1|TRBV3-1|TRBJ1-2|many
CASSPRTGGVSGYTF
TGTGCCAGCAGCCCAAGGACAGGGGGCGTCTCCGGCTACACCTTC
>NA|TRBV6-1|TRBJ2-7|many
CASTGSRDVYEQYF
TGTGCCAGCACGGGGTCCCGGGACGTCTACGAGCAGTACTTC
>NA|TRBV30|TRBJ1-2|many
CAWSARGAYGYTF
TGTGCCTGGAGTGCCAGGGGCGCCTATGGCTACACCTTC
>NA|TRBV6-1|TRBJ1-5|NA
CASNIGRLRGVNQPQHF
TGTGCCAGCAATATTGGACGACTTAGGGGGGTGAATCAGCCCCAGCATTTT
>TRBD1|TRBV6-1|TRBJ2-7|once
CASDRTGLIYEQYF
TGTGCCAGTGACCGGACAGGATTAATCTACGAGCAGTACTTC
>NA|TRBV20-1|TRBJ2-4|few
CSARDRGRGTGGNIKYF
TGCAGTGCTAGAGATCGAGGCAGGGGGACCGGGGGGAACATTAAGTACTTC
>TRBD1|TRBV18|TRBJ2-7|few
CASSPRQGGGSEQYF
TGTGCCAGCTCACCGCGACAGGGGGGTGGTTCCGAGCAGTACTTC
>NA|TRBV12-3/TRBV12-4|TRBJ2-5|many
CASSSNPRAPEETQYF
TGTGCCAGCAGTAGCAACCCCAGGGCCCCTGAAGAGACCCAGTACTTC